These 30 T cell receptor beta chains share one sample of origin, sequenced in a study of blood T cells in healthy people across ages (dated by TCRdb to between 2014 and 2017). Library preparation was by 5' RACE. The data were produced on an Illumina HiSeq 2500. A second PCR of roughly 7 to 11 cycles was performed with a sample-barcoded 5' primer and a J-beta primer mix. TCRdb handled the public reads itself, with Q25 trimming in fastp and clone calling in MiXCR, and kept productive beta chains. Identical CDR3 protein sequences are pooled into one entry, listed with their most common genes and DNA. This sample holds fewer than 800,000 distinct CDR3 sequences; roughly 50% were observed only once. The top ten hold around a third of the sample. The sample taken for sequencing was blood. These receptor sequences come from a woman aged 55-69 years in good health.

The chain employs TRBV12-3 or TRBV12-4 and TRBJ1-2, with a weak D call TRBD1 (5 bases). Between the trimmed V and J ends, which lost 6 bases and 2 bases, there was a span of 13 bases. The CDR3 is 14 amino acids. CDR3 DNA sequence: TGTGCCAGCAGCACGGGACGGGAGAACTATGGCTACACCTTC. Amino acid sequence: CASSTGRENYGYTF.

The CDR3 nucleotides are TGTGCCATCTCTCGGGTGGGCCAAGGCGAGCAGTACTTC. Amino acid sequence: CAISRVGQGEQYF. This chain joins TRBV10-3 and TRBJ2-7; D unclear. The CDR3 covers 13 residues. The germline V and J ends were trimmed by 8 bases and 6 bases, with 17 bases remaining between them. The germline gives CDR1 ENHRY, CDR2 SYGVKD.

This clonotype was observed at least ten times. V is TRBV5-1 and J is TRBJ1-2, with unresolved D. The V and J ends lost 0 bases and 3 bases respectively, with 6 bases between them. The CDR3 extends over 13 amino acids. From germline, CDR1 is SGHRS and CDR2 YFSETQ. CDR3 in amino acids: CASSLGADYGYTF. CDR3 bases: TGCGCCAGCAGCTTGGGGGCAGACTATGGCTACACCTTC.

This clonotype came up once. This chain joins TRBV6-2 or TRBV6-3 and TRBJ2-1; possibly TRBD1 for D (5 bases). The J call may be incorrect, as the DNA end agrees better with TRBJ2-7. This CDR3 comprises 13 residues. Germline loops: CDR1 MNHEY, CDR2 SVGEGT. The CDR3 DNA follows: TGTGCCAGCAGTCTTAGGGGTTACAATGAGCAGTACTTC. It yields the protein CASSLRGYNEQYF.

The rearrangement uses TRBV5-1 and TRBJ2-1; D perhaps matches TRBD1 (5 bases). Gene TRBJ2-7 matches the end of the DNA better, so the J call may be wrong. This CDR3 region has 15 residues. Germline V gene sequence: CDR1 SGHRS, CDR2 YFSETQ. CDR3 coding DNA: TGCGCCAGCAGCTTCACAGGAGTCTCCTACAATGAGCAGTACTTC. Translated: CASSFTGVSYNEQYF.

V is TRBV9 and J is TRBJ2-1; no clear D gene. Deletions cut 3 bases from V and 1 base from J, with 23 bases between. Germline V gene data show CDR1 as SGDLS and CDR2 as YYNGEE. The CDR3 sequence is 19 residues long. DNA of the CDR3: TGTGCCAGCAGCGGAAAACCCCCATCCGGGTTGAAATCCTACAATGAGCAGTTCTTC. Translated: CASSGKPPSGLKSYNEQFF.

The chain's CDR3 is CASSPTTVEINSPLHF. The CDR3 coding sequence is TGTGCCAGCAGTCCGACGACAGTGGAGATAAATTCACCCCTCCACTTT. This chain connects TRBV28 to TRBJ1-6; D is perhaps TRBD1 (5 bases). The ends were cut back, 5 bases at V and 7 bases at J, with 18 bases in the middle. The CDR3 has 16 amino acids. Germline lookup yields CDR1 MDHEN and CDR2 SYDVKM.

The chain has TRBV4-1 and TRBJ2-2; TRBD2 might be the D (5 bases). Looked up from germline, CDR1 is MGHRA and CDR2 is YSYEKL. The CDR3 length is 18 residues. The V end lost 0 bases, the J end lost 2 bases, and 16 bases lay between the germline ends. The CDR3 DNA sequence: TGCGCCAGCAGCCAAGAACCCCATGGCGGGCCCAACACCGGGGAGCTGTTTTTT. It yields the protein CASSQEPHGGPNTGELFF.

The chain combines TRBV7-2 with TRBJ2-7; D not resolved. Germline V gives CDR1 SGHTA, CDR2 FQGNSA. V lost 2 bases, J lost 3 bases, and 11 bases lay in between. The CDR3 spans 14 residues. This chain's CDR3 is CASSLWLTSYEQYF. CDR3 nucleotide sequence: TGTGCCAGCAGCTTATGGCTGACCAGCTACGAGCAGTACTTC.

This chain joins TRBV3-1 and TRBJ2-3; 10 bases are shared with TRBD2. Trimming at V came to 5 bases and at J to 0 bases, leaving 5 bases not matched to a gene. The CDR3 has 16 residues. Germline CDR1 and CDR2: LGHDT and YNNKEL (reference sequence). CDR3 region: CASSSTSGASTDTQYF. CDR3 bases: TGTGCCAGCAGCTCAACTAGCGGGGCTAGCACAGATACGCAGTATTTT.

This clonotype was picked up many times. The V call is TRBV3-1, the J call TRBJ1-2, with 9 bases fitting TRBD1. V trimming: 4 bases; J trimming: 5 bases; junction bases outside the gene matches: 5. Germline CDR1 reads LGHDT; CDR2 reads YNNKEL (reference sequence). This CDR3 has 14 amino acids. CDR3: CASSPGQGRYGYTF. The CDR3 DNA reads TGTGCCAGCAGCCCGGGACAGGGACGTTATGGCTACACCTTC.

The chain employs TRBV7-9 and TRBJ2-5, with D hard to call. Trimming pared 4 bases from V and 2 bases from J, leaving 11 bases between. The CDR3 consists of 14 residues. Germline CDR1 is SEHNR and CDR2 is FQNEAQ (reference sequence). CDR3 DNA: TGTGCCAGCAGCTCCCGGGCACCTCAAGAGACCCAGTACTTC. This sequence encodes CASSSRAPQETQYF. Supplemented by reference TRBV7-9 and TRBJ2-5, the full variable domain reads DTGVSQNPRHKITKRGQNVTFRCDPISEHNRLYWYRQTLGQGPEFLTYFQNEAQLEKSRLLSDRFSAERPKGSFSTLEIQRTEQGDSAMYLCASSSRAPQETQYFGPGTRLLVL.

Points on this clonotype: Germline and junction disagree at one end, which may indicate a read error. The chain is built from TRBV19 and TRBJ2-5; D might be TRBD1 (6 bases). The CDR3 has 13 residues. Germline-derived CDR1 and CDR2 are LNHDA and SQIVND (reference sequence). Written as DNA, the CDR3 is TGTGCCAGTAATGGACAGAAAGGAGAGATCCAGTACTTC. This translates into CASNGQKGEIQYF.

This chain joins TRBV7-2 and TRBJ1-3; D is perhaps TRBD1 (5 bases). Deletions cut 3 bases from V and 3 bases from J, with 15 bases between. The CDR3 spans 16 residues. The germline V gene encodes CDR1 SGHTA and CDR2 FQGNSA. The chain's CDR3 is CASSFTGYAGGNTIYF. In nucleotides, the CDR3 is TGTGCCAGCAGCTTTACAGGATATGCGGGTGGAAACACCATATATTTT.

This clonotype was seen repeatedly, ten times or more. The chain employs TRBV28 and TRBJ2-7; D might be TRBD2 (6 bases). This CDR3 has 14 amino acids. CDR1 and CDR2 from the germline V gene are MDHEN and SYDVKM. V dropped 6 bases and J dropped 1 base, with 13 bases sitting between them. The DNA of the CDR3 is TGTGCCAGCAGCTCCCCCGGGAGATCCTACGAGCAGTACTTC. Its protein is CASSSPGRSYEQYF.

To note about this clonotype: It may be a read error: a sequence one base away is much more abundant. This chain joins TRBV27 and TRBJ2-1, with 7 bases lining up with TRBD2. CDR1 is MNHEY and CDR2 is SMNVEV in the germline V gene (reference sequence). The CDR3 length is 17 residues. The CDR3 nucleotides are TGTGTCAGCAGTTTATCCCAGACTAGCCGCGCCTACAATGAGCAGTTCTTC. It is translated as CVSSLSQTSRAYNEQFF.

This clonotype has more than one count but fewer than ten. This chain connects TRBV5-4 to TRBJ1-2, with TRBD1 matching 9 bases. Germline CDR1 is SGHNT and CDR2 is YYREEE (reference sequence). The CDR3 spans 14 residues. J was trimmed by 5 bases and V by 0 bases; bases with no gene match: 2. CDR3 amino acids: CASSLAGTGYGYTF. Written as DNA, the CDR3 is TGTGCCAGCAGCTTGGCCGGGACAGGGTATGGCTACACCTTC.

This chain joins TRBV7-9 and TRBJ2-1; possibly TRBD1 for D (6 bases). Trimming removed 6 bases from V and 3 bases from J, with 21 bases in between. The V gene's germline CDR1 is SEHNR and CDR2 FQNEAQ (reference sequence). This CDR3 contains 17 residues. Here the CDR3 reads CASSSRRTESFYNEQFF. In DNA form, the CDR3 reads TGTGCCAGCAGTTCAAGGCGGACAGAGAGCTTCTACAATGAGCAGTTCTTC.

Many counts were recorded for this clonotype. This chain connects TRBV7-8 to TRBJ2-1, with TRBD2 matching 7 bases. V was clipped by 1 base and J by 0 bases; unmatched bases: 6. The V gene's germline CDR1 is SGHVS and CDR2 FQNEAQ. This CDR3 region has 17 residues. DNA of the CDR3: TGTGCCAGCAGCTTAGGGGGCGGGAGCCTCTCCTACAATGAGCAGTTCTTC. Translating it yields CASSLGGGSLSYNEQFF.

The gene calls are TRBV5-1 and TRBJ2-1, with D tentatively TRBD2 (6 bases). Trimming took 4 bases from V and 0 from J, leaving 14 bases between them. The V gene's germline CDR1 is SGHRS and CDR2 YFSETQ. This CDR3 comprises 16 residues. CDR3 sequence reads: CASSRSGSSSYNEQFF. CDR3 coding DNA: TGCGCCAGCAGCAGGAGCGGGTCTAGCTCCTACAATGAGCAGTTCTTC.

This clonotype was found a few times. CDR3 coding DNA: TGTGCCAGTAAAATACAGAGCGCTGAGGGGGAGCAGTACTTC. Residues: CASKIQSAEGEQYF. This chain connects TRBV19 to TRBJ2-7, with D tentatively TRBD1 or TRBD2 (5 bases each). This CDR3 comprises 14 residues. Germline V gives CDR1 LNHDA, CDR2 SQIVND (reference sequence). Between the trimmed V and J ends, which lost 7 bases and 7 bases, there was a span of 20 bases.

The rearrangement links TRBV28 to TRBJ2-5, with TRBD2 matching over 13 bases. The DNA matches TRBJ2-7 better at its end, which makes the J call doubtful. CDR1 and CDR2 (germline): MDHEN, SYDVKM. The CDR3 length is 14 residues. The CDR3: CASTGTSGNYEQYF. The CDR3 DNA follows: TGTGCCAGCACCGGGACTAGCGGGAATTACGAGCAGTACTTC.

The J gene is TRBJ1-4, the V gene TRBV6-4; D might be TRBD1 (5 bases). V lost 10 bases and J lost 7, with 22 bases in between. The germline V gene encodes CDR1 MRHNA and CDR2 SNTAGT. The CDR3 is made up of 15 amino acids. The CDR3, as DNA: TGTGCCACCATTTGGGAACAGGAGAGGCGTGAAAAACTGTTTTTT. This sequence encodes CATIWEQERREKLFF.

As regards this clonotype: Germline and junction disagree at one end, which may indicate a read error. The CDR3 nucleotides are TGTGCCAGCAGTCAAGCAACAGGGGCCCGAAACACCATATATTTT. It yields the protein CASSQATGARNTIYF. The chain combines TRBV3-1 with TRBJ1-3; 7 bases are a match to TRBD1. Germline CDR1 reads LGHDT; CDR2 reads YNNKEL (reference sequence). The CDR3 is 15 amino acids.

This clonotype was recorded only once. The V gene is TRBV2, the J gene TRBJ2-1; D call uncertain. Trimming cost V 3 bases and J 10 bases, with 7 bases left between them. CDR1 is SNHLY, CDR2 FYNNEI, per germline. CDR3 size: 11 residues. CDR3 in amino acids: CASSEPYEQFF. CDR3 DNA sequence: TGTGCCAGCAGTGAGCCCTACGAGCAGTTCTTC.

The rearrangement uses TRBV4-3 and TRBJ2-1; 10 bases are shared with TRBD2. V trimming: 1 base; J trimming: 6 bases; junction bases outside the gene matches: 6. CDR3 length: 16 amino acids. The germline gives CDR1 LGHNA, CDR2 YSLEER. CDR3 bases: TGCGCCAGCAGCCAAGGCGCGTCTAGCGGGGGCAATGAGCAGTTCTTC. It translates to CASSQGASSGGNEQFF.

The chain has TRBV29-1 and TRBJ2-1, with TRBD2 identical over 9 bases. Unmatched junction bases numbered 15, after V lost 4 bases and J lost 5 bases. This CDR3 is 17 amino acids long. Per the germline V gene, CDR1 is SQVTM and CDR2 is ANQGSEA. Here the CDR3 reads CSVVRRASGIGNNEQFF. The CDR3 DNA follows: TGCAGCGTTGTCCGGCGGGCTAGCGGGATAGGAAACAATGAGCAGTTCTTC.

The chain has TRBV12-3 or TRBV12-4 and TRBJ2-5; 8 bases match TRBD1. J gave up 4 bases and V 5 bases, and 18 bases lay outside the gene matches. The CDR3 covers 18 residues. CDR3 in amino acids: CASSREQLVAGGVETQYF. The CDR3 DNA follows: TGTGCCAGCAGTCGCGAACAACTCGTGGCAGGGGGCGTAGAGACCCAGTACTTC.

V usage is TRBV20-1 and J usage is TRBJ1-6; D gene ambiguous. Looked up from germline, CDR1 is DFQATT and CDR2 is SNEGSKA (reference sequence). Trimming left V 1 base short and J 0 bases short, with 10 bases between. The CDR3 loop spans 16 amino acids. The CDR3 protein is CSARAGRTSYNSPLHF. CDR3 nucleotides: TGCAGTGCTAGAGCGGGCAGGACCTCCTATAATTCACCCCTCCACTTT.

The CDR3 sequence is CASIGGSGRSPCNEQFF. In nucleotides, the CDR3 is TGTGCCAGCATCGGGGGGAGCGGGAGGAGCCCCTGCAATGAGCAGTTCTTC. The chain links TRBV6-1 to TRBJ2-1, with 9 bases that match TRBD2. This CDR3 has 17 residues. Germline V gene data show CDR1 as MNHNS and CDR2 as SASEGT. With V trimmed by 7 bases and J by 6 bases, 16 bases remained unmatched.